The following is a TCR beta chain sequence with its context. TCRdb re-called clones from the PCR reads using MiXCR. The sample lists fewer than 70,000 clones; roughly 29% were seen once. The CDR3 has 14 amino acids. The V and J ends lost 1 base and 5 bases respectively, with 9 bases between them. In germline, CDR1 is SGHTA, CDR2 FQGNSA. The data stem from a study of metastatic and nonmetastatic thyroid tumors. Study information: Peripheral blood and tumor or nodule samples from malignant and benign thyroid patients were compared.

No patient had received any treatment before thyroid surgery. The chain uses TRBV7-2 and TRBJ2-1; D gene unclear. The sample comprised blood. The clonotype originates from a female donor with papillary thyroid cancer or a benign thyroid nodule (not recorded which). Some clones in this sample may be carry-over from other donors' samples. DNA for the CDR3: TGTGCCAGCAGCTTAGGGCCAGACAACAATGAGCAGTTCTTC. Translated: CASSLGPDNNEQFF.